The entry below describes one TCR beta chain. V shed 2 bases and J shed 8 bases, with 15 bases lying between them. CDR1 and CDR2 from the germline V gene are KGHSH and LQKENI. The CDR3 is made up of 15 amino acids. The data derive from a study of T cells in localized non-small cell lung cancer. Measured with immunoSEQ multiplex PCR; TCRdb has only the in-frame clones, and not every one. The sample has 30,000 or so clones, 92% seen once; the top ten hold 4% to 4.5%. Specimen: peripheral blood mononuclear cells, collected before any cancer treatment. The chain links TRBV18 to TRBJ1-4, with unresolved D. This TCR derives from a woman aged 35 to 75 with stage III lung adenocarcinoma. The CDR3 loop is CASSPGVEGREKLFF. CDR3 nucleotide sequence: TGTGCCAGCTCACCAGGAGTGGAGGGTCGAGAAAAACTGTTTTTT.